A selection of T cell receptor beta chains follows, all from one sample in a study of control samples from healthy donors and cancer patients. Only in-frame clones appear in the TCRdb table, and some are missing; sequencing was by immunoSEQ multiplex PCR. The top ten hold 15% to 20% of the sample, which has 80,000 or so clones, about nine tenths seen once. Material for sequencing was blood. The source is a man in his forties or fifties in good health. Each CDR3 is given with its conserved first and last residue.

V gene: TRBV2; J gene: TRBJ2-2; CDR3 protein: CASSVDGNRAELFF
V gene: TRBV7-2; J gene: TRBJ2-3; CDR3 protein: CASSLGITSGGDTQYF
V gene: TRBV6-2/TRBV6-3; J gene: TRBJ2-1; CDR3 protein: CASSTGGTYNEQFF
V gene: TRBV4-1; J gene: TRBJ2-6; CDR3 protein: CASSQVLAGANVLTF
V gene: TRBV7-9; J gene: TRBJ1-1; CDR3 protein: CASSLVLTAEAFF
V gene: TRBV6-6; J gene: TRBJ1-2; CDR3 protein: CASSYSRGGGYGYTF
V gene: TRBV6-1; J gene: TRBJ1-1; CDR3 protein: CASSEYRDRGQGNTEAFF
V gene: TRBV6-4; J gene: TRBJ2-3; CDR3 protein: CASSEAGERDTQYF
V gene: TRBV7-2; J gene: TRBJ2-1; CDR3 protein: CASSLFVRNEQFF
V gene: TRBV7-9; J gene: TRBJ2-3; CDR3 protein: CASSRDRSTDTQYF
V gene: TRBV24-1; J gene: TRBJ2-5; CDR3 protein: CASSQGGGQETQYF
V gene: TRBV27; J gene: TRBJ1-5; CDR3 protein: CASSRQVLQPQHF
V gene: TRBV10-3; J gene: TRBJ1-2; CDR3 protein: CAISEVSRGRGYTF
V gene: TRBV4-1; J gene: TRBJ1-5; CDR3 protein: CASSQGEGADQPQHF
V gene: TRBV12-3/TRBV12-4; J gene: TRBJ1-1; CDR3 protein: CASTGAPRAEAFF
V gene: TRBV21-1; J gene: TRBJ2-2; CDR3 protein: CASSKARTIRELFF